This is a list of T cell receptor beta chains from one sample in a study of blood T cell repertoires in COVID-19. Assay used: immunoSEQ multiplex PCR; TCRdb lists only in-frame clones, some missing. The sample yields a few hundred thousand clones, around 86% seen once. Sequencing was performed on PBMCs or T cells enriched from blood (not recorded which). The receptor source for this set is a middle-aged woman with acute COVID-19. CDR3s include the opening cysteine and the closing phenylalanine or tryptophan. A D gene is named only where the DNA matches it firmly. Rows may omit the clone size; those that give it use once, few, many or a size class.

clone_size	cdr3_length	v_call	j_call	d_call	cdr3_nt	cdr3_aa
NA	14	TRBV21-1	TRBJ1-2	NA	TGTGCCAGCAGCAAAGTTGGGGCGTGCTATGGCTACACCTTC	CASSKVGACYGYTF
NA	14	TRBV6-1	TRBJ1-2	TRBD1	TGTGCCAGCAGTGAACCCGGGACAGGGGGTGGCTACACCTTC	CASSEPGTGGGYTF
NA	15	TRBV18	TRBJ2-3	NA	TGTGCCAGCTCACCACGGGGCTCTGGCACAGATACGCAGTATTTT	CASSPRGSGTDTQYF
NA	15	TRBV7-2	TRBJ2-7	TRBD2	TGTGCCAGCAGCTTAGGGAGCGGGGGGAACTACGAGCAGTACTTC	CASSLGSGGNYEQYF
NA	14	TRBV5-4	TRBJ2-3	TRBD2	TGTGCCAGCAGACGTAGCGGGAGAACGGATACGCAGTATTTT	CASRRSGRTDTQYF
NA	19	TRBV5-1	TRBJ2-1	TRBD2	TGCGCCAGCAGCTTCGGGACTAGCGGGAGTATGAGGTACGGCAATGAGCAGTTCTTC	CASSFGTSGSMRYGNEQFF
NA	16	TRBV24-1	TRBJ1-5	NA	TGTGCCACCAGTGACCCATACAAGGTGGGAGGTCAGCCCCAGCATTTT	CATSDPYKVGGQPQHF
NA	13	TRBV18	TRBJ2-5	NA	TGTGCCAGCTCACTCGGAGAGGCAGAGACCCAGTACTTC	CASSLGEAETQYF
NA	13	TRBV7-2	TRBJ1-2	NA	TGTGCCAGCAGCTTAGTAGGGGCGCGTGGCTACACCTTC	CASSLVGARGYTF
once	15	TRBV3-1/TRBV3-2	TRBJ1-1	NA	TGTGCCAGCAGCCAAGATGATGCTATGAACACTGAAGCTTTCTTT	CASSQDDAMNTEAFF
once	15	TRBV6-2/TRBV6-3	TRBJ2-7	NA	TGTGCCAGCAGTTCCCGGACAGCCTTCCCCTACGAGCAGTACTTC	CASSSRTAFPYEQYF